This passage covers 11 T cell receptor beta chains from one sample sequenced in a study of beta chain features in type 1 diabetes. General observations from the study: Among patients with Type 1 diabetes, TCRB CDR3s were moderately but significantly shorter in every one of the four CD4+ subsets.

As every portion of the isolated RNA was reverse transcribed, the sequencing read expressed TCRB transcripts. Profiled with immunoSEQ multiplex PCR; TCRdb holds only in-frame clones, not every one. The sample records over 200,000 clones, approximately 11% being singletons. Their antigen targets remain unknown. Sequenced: naive CD4+ T cells from blood. These receptors were taken from a man aged 30 to 45 with type 1 diabetes.

The V call is TRBV19, the J call TRBJ2-5, with D perhaps TRBD2 (5 bases). CDR1 and CDR2 from the germline V gene are LNHDA and SQIVND (reference sequence). The V end lost 5 bases, the J end lost 2 bases, and 15 bases lay between the germline ends. CDR3 size: 15 residues. The CDR3 loop is CASSPQTTGQETQYF. CDR3 nucleotides: TGTGCCAGTAGTCCACAAACAACGGGGCAAGAGACCCAGTACTTC.

This chain joins TRBV15 and TRBJ2-3; 15 bases map to TRBD2. After removal of 4 bases from V and 1 base from J, the junction contained 12 bases not matched to a gene. CDR1 and CDR2 from the germline V gene are LNHNV and YYDKDF (reference sequence). The CDR3 is made up of 20 amino acids. The CDR3 sequence: CATSIKRTSGGVYRTDTQYF. CDR3 sequence (DNA): TGTGCCACCAGCATAAAAAGGACTAGCGGGGGGGTATACCGCACAGATACGCAGTATTTT.

This clone has a single count. The gene calls are TRBV27 and TRBJ2-7, with no clear D. Trimming removed 1 base from V and 0 bases from J, with 13 bases in between. The CDR3 runs to 16 residues. Looked up from germline, CDR1 is MNHEY and CDR2 is SMNVEV (reference sequence). CDR3 DNA sequence: TGTGCCAGCAGTTTATTTGGCGAATCTAGCTCCTACGAGCAGTACTTC. As protein: CASSLFGESSSYEQYF.

The V gene is TRBV15, the J gene TRBJ1-2, with D unresolved. Germline V gene lookup returns CDR1 LNHNV and CDR2 YYDKDF (reference sequence). The CDR3 is 13 amino acids. Trimming shortened V by 1 base and J by 7 bases, and 10 bases separated the two germline ends. The CDR3, as DNA: TGTGCCACCAGCAGAGGAGTAGGAGGTGGCTACACCTTC. Amino acid sequence: CATSRGVGGGYTF.

In this sample, this clone turned up a few times. J is TRBJ2-3 and V is TRBV6-6, with TRBD1 matching 7 bases. The V segment lost 6 bases and the J segment 5 bases; nucleotides outside the gene matches: 11. CDR3 length: 15 residues. CDR1 MNHNY and CDR2 SVGAGI come from the germline V gene (reference sequence). As DNA, the CDR3 is TGTGCCAGCAGCTCCGGGACAGTGTCACGAGATACGCAGTATTTT. Translated: CASSSGTVSRDTQYF.

The genes are TRBV9 and TRBJ1-2; D unclear. The CDR3 is 15 residues long. Germline V gene lookup returns CDR1 SGDLS and CDR2 YYNGEE. With 0 bases removed from V and 4 bases from J, the gap between germline ends came to 13 bases. The CDR3 protein is CASSVAPGRTYGYTF. The CDR3 coding sequence is TGTGCCAGCAGCGTAGCTCCGGGGAGGACCTATGGCTACACCTTC.

This clone was found a few times. The chain has TRBV7-8 and TRBJ2-7; D may be TRBD1 (5 bases). Deletions cut 5 bases from V and 0 bases from J, with 14 bases between. CDR3 size: 15 residues. CDR1 is SGHVS and CDR2 is FQNEAQ in the germline V gene. This CDR3 is CASSPRESGSYEQYF. CDR3 DNA sequence: TGTGCCAGCAGCCCCAGGGAATCCGGCTCCTACGAGCAGTACTTC.

The J gene is TRBJ2-5, the V gene TRBV9; D is perhaps TRBD2 (7 bases). Trimming took 6 bases from V and 5 from J, leaving 14 bases between them. The CDR3 spans 13 residues. The germline CDR1 and CDR2 sequences are SGDLS and YYNGEE. CDR3 DNA sequence: TGTGCCAGCATCGGGGGGCGAGGCGAGACCCAGTACTTC. It encodes CASIGGRGETQYF.

The genes are TRBV19 and TRBJ1-5, with 8 nucleotides matching TRBD1. This CDR3 has 13 amino acids. The germline gives CDR1 LNHDA, CDR2 SQIVND (reference sequence). J gave up 3 bases and V 10 bases, and 5 bases lay outside the gene matches. CDR3 in amino acids: CATGTGFNQPQHF. CDR3 nucleotides: TGTGCCACCGGGACAGGCTTCAATCAGCCCCAGCATTTT.

The chain is built from TRBV7-2 and TRBJ1-1; D call uncertain. The length of the CDR3 is 13 residues. With 5 bases removed from V and 1 base from J, the gap between germline ends came to 8 bases. Germline V lookup: CDR1 SGHTA, CDR2 FQGNSA. CDR3 in amino acids: CASSVDSNTEAFF. In DNA, the CDR3 is TGTGCCAGCAGCGTCGACTCGAACACTGAAGCTTTCTTT.

This clone has more than one count but fewer than ten. This sequence joins TRBV7-8 and TRBJ2-7; D may be TRBD1 (5 bases). V was trimmed by 1 base and J by 0 bases, leaving 10 bases between them. Germline V gene data show CDR1 as SGHVS and CDR2 as FQNEAQ. The length of the CDR3 is 15 residues. The CDR3 sequence is CASSLVQGSSYEQYF. The CDR3 bases are TGTGCCAGCAGCTTAGTGCAGGGAAGCTCCTACGAGCAGTACTTC.